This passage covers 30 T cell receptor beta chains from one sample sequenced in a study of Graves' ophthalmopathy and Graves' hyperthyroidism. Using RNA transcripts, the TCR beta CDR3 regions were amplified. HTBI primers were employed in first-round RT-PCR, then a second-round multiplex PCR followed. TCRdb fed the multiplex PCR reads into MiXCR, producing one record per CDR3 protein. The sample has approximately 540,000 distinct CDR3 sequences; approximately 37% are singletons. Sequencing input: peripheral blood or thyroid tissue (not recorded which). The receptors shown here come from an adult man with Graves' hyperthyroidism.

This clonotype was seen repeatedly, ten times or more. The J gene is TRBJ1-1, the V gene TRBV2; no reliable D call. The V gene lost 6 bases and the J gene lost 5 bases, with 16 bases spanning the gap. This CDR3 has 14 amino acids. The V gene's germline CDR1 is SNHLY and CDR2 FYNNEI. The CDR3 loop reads CASRSGTLGTEAFF. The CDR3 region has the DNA TGTGCCAGCAGGTCCGGTACGCTGGGAACTGAAGCTTTCTTT.

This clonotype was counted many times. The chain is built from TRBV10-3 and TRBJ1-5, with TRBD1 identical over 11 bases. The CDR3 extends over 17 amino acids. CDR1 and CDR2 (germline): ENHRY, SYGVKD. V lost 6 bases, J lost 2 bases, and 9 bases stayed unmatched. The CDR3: CAISGGTGGLGNQPQHF. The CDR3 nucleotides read TGTGCCATCAGCGGTGGGACAGGGGGTCTCGGCAATCAGCCCCAGCATTTT.

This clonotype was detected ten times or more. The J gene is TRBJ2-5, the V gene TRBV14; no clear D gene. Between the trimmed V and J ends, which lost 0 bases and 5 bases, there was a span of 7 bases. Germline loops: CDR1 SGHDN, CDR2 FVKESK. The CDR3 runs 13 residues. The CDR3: CASSQDYRETQYF. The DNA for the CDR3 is TGTGCCAGCAGCCAAGACTATCGGGAGACCCAGTACTTC.

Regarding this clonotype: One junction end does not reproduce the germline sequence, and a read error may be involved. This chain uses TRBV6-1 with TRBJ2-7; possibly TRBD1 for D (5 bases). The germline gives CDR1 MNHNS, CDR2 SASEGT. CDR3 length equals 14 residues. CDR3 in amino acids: CVSVDSSRVDEQYF. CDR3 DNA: TGTGTCAGCGTAGACTCGTCCAGGGTCGACGAGCAGTACTTC.

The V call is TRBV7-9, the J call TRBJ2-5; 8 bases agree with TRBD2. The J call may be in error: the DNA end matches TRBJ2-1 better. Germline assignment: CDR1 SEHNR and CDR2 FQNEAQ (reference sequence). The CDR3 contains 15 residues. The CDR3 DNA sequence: TGTGCCAGCACCTCGAGACTAGCGACGTTCGGTGAGCAGTTCTTC. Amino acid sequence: CASTSRLATFGEQFF.

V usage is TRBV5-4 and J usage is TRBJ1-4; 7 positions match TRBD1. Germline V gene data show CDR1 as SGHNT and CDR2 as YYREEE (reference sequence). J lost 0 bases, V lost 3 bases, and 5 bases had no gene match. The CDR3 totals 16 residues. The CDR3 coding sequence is TGTGCCAGCAGCTCAGGACAGGTGGCAACTAATGAAAAACTGTTTTTT. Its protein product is CASSSGQVATNEKLFF.

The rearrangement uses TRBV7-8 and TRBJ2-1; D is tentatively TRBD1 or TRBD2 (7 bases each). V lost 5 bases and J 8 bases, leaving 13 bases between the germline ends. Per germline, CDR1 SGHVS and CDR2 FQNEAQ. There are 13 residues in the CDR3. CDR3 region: CASSPRGGDEQFF. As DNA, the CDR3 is TGTGCCAGCAGCCCCAGGGGGGGGGATGAGCAGTTCTTC.

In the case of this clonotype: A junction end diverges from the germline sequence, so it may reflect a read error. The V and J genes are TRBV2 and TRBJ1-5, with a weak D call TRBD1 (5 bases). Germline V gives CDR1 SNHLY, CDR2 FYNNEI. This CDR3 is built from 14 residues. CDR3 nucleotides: TGTGCCAGCAGTGAAGGGGGCCGCAATCAGCTCCAGCATTTT. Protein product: CASSEGGRNQLQHF.

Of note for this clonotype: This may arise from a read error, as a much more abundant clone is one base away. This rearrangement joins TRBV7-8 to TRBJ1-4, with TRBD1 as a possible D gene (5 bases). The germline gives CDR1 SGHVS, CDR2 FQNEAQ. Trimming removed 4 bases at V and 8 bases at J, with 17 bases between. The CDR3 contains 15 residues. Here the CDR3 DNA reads TGTGCCAGCAGCTCGCGGGAGGGGAGCGGCGAAAAACTGTTTTTT. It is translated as CASSSREGSGEKLFF.

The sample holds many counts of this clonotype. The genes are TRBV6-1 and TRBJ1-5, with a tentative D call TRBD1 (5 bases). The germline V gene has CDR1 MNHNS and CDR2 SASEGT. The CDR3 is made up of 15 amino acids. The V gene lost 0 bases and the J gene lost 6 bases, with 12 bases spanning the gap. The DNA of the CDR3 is TGTGCCAGCAGTGAAGCGTCCAGGGTTCCTCAGCCCCAGCATTTT. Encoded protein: CASSEASRVPQPQHF.

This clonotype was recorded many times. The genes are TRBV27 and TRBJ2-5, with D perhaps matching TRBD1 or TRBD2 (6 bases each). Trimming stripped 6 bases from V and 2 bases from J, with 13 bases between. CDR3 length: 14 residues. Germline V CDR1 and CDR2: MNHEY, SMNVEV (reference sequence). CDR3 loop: CASSRGDTQETQYF. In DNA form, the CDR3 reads TGTGCCAGCAGCCGCGGGGACACACAAGAGACCCAGTACTTC.

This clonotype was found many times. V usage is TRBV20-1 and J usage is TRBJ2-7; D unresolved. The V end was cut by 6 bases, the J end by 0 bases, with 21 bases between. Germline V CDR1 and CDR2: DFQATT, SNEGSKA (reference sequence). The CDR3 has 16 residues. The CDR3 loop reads CSARSLLGGSSYEQYF. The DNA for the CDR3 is TGCAGTGCCAGATCCCTCCTGGGCGGAAGCTCCTACGAGCAGTACTTC.

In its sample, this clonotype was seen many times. CDR3 DNA sequence: TGTGCCAGCAGCGCAGCCGGGGGCTACGAGCAGTACTTC. Protein sequence: CASSAAGGYEQYF. The chain joins TRBV7-9 to TRBJ2-7, with TRBD2 as a possible D gene (6 bases). Trimming took off 5 bases at V and 3 bases at J, with 11 bases between the two ends. Germline values: CDR1 SEHNR, CDR2 FQNEAQ (reference sequence). This CDR3 spans 13 amino acids.

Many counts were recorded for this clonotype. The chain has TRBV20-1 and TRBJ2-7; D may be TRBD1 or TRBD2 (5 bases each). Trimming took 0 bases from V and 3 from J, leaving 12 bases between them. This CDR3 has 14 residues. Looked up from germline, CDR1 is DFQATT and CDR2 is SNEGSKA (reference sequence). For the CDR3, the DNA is TGCAGTGCTAGAGATGAGGGGCTACTCTACGAGCAGTACTTC. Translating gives CSARDEGLLYEQYF.

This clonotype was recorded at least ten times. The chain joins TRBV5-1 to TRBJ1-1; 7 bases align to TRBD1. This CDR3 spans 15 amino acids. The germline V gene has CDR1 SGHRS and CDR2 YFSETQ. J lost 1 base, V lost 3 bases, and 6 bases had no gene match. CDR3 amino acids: CASSSSGDRNTEAFF. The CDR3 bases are TGCGCCAGCAGCTCCTCGGGGGACAGGAACACTGAAGCTTTCTTT.

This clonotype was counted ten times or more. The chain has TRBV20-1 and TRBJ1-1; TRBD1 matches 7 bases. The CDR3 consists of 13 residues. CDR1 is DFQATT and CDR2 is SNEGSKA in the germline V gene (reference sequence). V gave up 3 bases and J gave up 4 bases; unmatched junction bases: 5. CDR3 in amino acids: CSARMTGTTEAFF. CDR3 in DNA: TGCAGTGCTAGGATGACAGGGACCACTGAAGCTTTCTTT.

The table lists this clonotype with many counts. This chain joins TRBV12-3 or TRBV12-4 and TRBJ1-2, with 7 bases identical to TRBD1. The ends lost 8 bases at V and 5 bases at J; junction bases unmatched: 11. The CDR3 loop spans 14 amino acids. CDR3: CASLGRGSGYGYTF. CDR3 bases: TGTGCCAGCTTGGGCAGGGGGTCTGGGTATGGCTACACCTTC.

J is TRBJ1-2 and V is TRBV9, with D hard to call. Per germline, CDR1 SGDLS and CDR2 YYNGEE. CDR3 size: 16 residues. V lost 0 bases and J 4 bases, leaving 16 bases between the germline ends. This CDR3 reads CASSVGASGRSYGYTF. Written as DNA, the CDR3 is TGTGCCAGCAGCGTAGGGGCTAGCGGGAGGAGCTATGGCTACACCTTC.

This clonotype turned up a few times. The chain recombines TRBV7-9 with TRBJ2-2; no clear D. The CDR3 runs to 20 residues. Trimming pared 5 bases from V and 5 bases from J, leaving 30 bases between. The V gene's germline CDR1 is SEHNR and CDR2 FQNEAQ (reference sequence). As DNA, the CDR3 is TGTGCCAGCAGCCAAGATGATAGGGCAGTTCTTCAAAAGGGAACCGGGGAGCTGTTTTTT. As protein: CASSQDDRAVLQKGTGELFF.

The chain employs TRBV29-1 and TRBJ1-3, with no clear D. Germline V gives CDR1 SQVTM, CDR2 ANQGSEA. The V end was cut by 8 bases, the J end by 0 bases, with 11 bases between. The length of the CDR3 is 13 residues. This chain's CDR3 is CSLVQNSGNTIYF. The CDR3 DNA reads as TGCAGCTTGGTTCAAAACTCTGGAAACACCATATATTTT.

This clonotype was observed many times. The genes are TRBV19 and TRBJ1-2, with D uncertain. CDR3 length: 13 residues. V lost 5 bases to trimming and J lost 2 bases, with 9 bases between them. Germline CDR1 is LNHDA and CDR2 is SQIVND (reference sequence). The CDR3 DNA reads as TGTGCCAGTAGTTTGGTGAGGAACTATGGCTACACCTTC. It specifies CASSLVRNYGYTF.

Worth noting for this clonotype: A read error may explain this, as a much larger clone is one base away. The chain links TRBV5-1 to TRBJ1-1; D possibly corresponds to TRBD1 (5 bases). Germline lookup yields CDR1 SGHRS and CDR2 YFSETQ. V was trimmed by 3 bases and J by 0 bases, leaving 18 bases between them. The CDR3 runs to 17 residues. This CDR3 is CASSSWGPEGLNTEAFF. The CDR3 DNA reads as TGCGCCAGCAGCTCGTGGGGTCCGGAGGGGTTGAACACTGAAGCTTTCTTT.

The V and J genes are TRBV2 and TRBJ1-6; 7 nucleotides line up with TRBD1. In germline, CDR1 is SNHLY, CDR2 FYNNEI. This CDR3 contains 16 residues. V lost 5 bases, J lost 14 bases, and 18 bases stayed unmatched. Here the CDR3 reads CASSRDRARPDSALHF. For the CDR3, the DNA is TGTGCCAGCAGTCGGGACAGAGCCAGGCCGGATTCGGCCCTCCACTTT. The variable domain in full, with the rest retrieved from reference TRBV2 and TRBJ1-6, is EPEVTQTPSHQVTQMGQEVILRCVPISNHLYFYWYRQILGQKVEFLVSFYNNEISEKSEIFDDQFSVERPDGSNFTLKIRSTKLEDSAMYFCASSRDRARPDSALHFGNGTRLTVT.

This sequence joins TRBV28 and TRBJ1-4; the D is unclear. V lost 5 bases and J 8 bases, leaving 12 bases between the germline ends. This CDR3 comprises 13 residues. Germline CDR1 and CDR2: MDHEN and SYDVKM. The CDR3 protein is CASSTSHNEKLFF. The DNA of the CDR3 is TGTGCCAGCAGTACCTCTCATAACGAAAAACTGTTTTTT.

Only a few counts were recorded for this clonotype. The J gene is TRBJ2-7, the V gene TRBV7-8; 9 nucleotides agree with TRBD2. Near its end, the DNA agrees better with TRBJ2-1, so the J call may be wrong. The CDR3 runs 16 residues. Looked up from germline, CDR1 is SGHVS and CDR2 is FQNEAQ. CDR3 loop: CASSLEPGLAVDEQFF. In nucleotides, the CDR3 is TGTGCCAGCAGCTTAGAGCCGGGACTAGCCGTCGATGAGCAGTTCTTC.

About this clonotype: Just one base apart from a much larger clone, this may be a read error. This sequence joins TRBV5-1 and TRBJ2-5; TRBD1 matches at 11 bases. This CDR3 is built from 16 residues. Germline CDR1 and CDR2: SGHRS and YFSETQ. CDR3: CASSSSRTGGSETQCF. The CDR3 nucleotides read TGCGCCAGCAGCTCGTCTAGGACAGGGGGCAGTGAGACCCAGTGCTTC. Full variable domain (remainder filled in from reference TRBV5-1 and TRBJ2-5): KAGVTQTPRYLIKTRGQQVTLSCSPISGHRSVSWYQQTPGQGLQFLFEYFSETQRNKGNFPGRFSGRQFSNSRSEMNVSTLELGDSALYLCASSSSRTGGSETQCFGPGTRLLVL.

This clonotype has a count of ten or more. The CDR3, as DNA: TGTGCCAGCAGAGTTCCGGGACAGGGAAATGGCTACACCTTC. It specifies CASRVPGQGNGYTF. This sequence joins TRBV2 and TRBJ1-2; TRBD1 agrees at 9 bases. Germline-derived CDR1 and CDR2 are SNHLY and FYNNEI. The CDR3 length is 14 residues. J gave up 6 bases and V 6 bases, and 8 bases lay outside the gene matches.

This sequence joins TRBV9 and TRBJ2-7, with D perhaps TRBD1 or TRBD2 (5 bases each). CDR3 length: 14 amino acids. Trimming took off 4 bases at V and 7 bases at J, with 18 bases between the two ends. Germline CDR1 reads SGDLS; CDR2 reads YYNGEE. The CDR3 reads CASSRGRIEQEQYF. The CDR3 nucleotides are TGTGCCAGCAGCCGGGGACGGATAGAACAAGAGCAGTACTTC.

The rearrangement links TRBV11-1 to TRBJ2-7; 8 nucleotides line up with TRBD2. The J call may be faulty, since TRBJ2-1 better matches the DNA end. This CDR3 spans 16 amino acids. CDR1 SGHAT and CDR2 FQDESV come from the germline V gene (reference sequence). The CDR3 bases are TGTGCCAGCAGCCCGGGGGGGAGGAGAAGGTACAATGAGCAGTTCTTC. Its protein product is CASSPGGRRRYNEQFF.

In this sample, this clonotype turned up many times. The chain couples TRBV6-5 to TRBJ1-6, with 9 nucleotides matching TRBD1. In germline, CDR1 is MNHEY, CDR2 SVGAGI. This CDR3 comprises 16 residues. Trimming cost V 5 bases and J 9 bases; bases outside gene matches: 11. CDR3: CASSPTITGGGSPLHF. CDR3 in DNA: TGTGCCAGCAGTCCCACCATTACAGGGGGCGGTTCACCCCTCCACTTT.